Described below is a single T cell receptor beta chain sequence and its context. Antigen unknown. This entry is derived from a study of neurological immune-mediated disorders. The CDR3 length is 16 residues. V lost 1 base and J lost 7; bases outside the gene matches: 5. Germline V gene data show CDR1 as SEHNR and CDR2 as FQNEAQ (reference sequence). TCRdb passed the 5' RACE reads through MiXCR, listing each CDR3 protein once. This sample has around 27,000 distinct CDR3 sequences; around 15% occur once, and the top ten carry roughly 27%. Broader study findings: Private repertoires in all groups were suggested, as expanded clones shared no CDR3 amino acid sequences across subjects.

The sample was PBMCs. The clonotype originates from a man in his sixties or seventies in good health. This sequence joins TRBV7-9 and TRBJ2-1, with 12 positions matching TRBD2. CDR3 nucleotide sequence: TGTGCCAGCAGCTTAGGACTAGCGGGAGAGAGAAATGAGCAGTTCTTC. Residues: CASSLGLAGERNEQFF.